These 26 T cell receptor beta chains were all obtained from the same sample, sequenced in a study of blood T cell repertoires in COVID-19. Data came from immunoSEQ multiplex PCR; TCRdb stores just in-frame clones and leaves some out. The sample holds over 70,000 clones, around 84% seen once. Sequencing input: peripheral blood. These TCRs come from a man aged 55 to 70 with COVID-19, enrolled during active disease.

The chain is built from TRBV6-5 and TRBJ2-3; 7 bases align to TRBD2. From germline, CDR1 is MNHEY and CDR2 SVGAGI. The V gene end was trimmed by 5 bases and the J gene end by 5 bases; junction bases not matched to a gene: 7. The CDR3 sequence is 14 residues long. The CDR3 protein is CASSKWAGVDTQYF. The CDR3 nucleotides read TGTGCCAGCAGTAAATGGGCGGGAGTAGATACGCAGTATTTT.

This clone was picked up a small number of times. The rearrangement joins TRBV7-9 to TRBJ2-1, with 8 positions matching TRBD2. This CDR3 comprises 16 residues. The V gene's germline CDR1 is SEHNR and CDR2 FQNEAQ (reference sequence). The V gene end was trimmed by 5 bases and the J gene end by 3 bases; junction bases not matched to a gene: 9. CDR3 in amino acids: CASSPLVRGGYNEQFF. The CDR3 coding sequence is TGTGCCAGCAGCCCCTTGGTCCGGGGGGGCTACAATGAGCAGTTCTTC.

This rearrangement joins TRBV5-1 to TRBJ1-3; D is undetermined. Germline-derived CDR1 and CDR2 are SGHRS and YFSETQ. Trimming shortened V by 1 base and J by 3 bases, and 14 bases separated the two germline ends. This CDR3 spans 16 amino acids. CDR3 nucleotides: TGCGCCAGCAGCTTGAGTGGGATAGGAGGTGGAAACACCATATATTTT. It encodes CASSLSGIGGGNTIYF.

The chain is built from TRBV29-1 and TRBJ2-2; D not certain. The CDR3 consists of 14 residues. Germline V gene data show CDR1 as SQVTM and CDR2 as ANQGSEA. Trimming left V 2 bases short and J 2 bases short, with 9 bases between. The CDR3 bases are TGCAGCGTTGAAAGGCAGGCAAACACCGGGGAGCTGTTTTTT. Its protein is CSVERQANTGELFF.

The chain employs TRBV3-1 (or the pseudogene TRBV3-2) and TRBJ2-3, with D tentatively TRBD2 (6 bases). In germline, CDR1 is LGHDT, CDR2 YNNKEL (reference sequence). Trimming took off 5 bases at V and 3 bases at J, with 15 bases between the two ends. The length of the CDR3 is 15 residues. CDR3 bases: TGTGCCAGCAGCTACCTGTGGGGGGAGACAGATACGCAGTATTTT. Encoded protein: CASSYLWGETDTQYF.

This chain connects TRBV7-6 to TRBJ1-3; D gene uncertain. Germline V gives CDR1 SGHVS, CDR2 FNYEAQ. The CDR3 has 17 residues. V was pared by 0 bases and J by 0 bases, with 12 bases between. CDR3 DNA: TGTGCCAGCAGCTTAGCGAGTTACAGTTACTCTGGAAACACCATATATTTT. Translated: CASSLASYSYSGNTIYF.

The chain employs TRBV30 and TRBJ1-1; tentatively, D is TRBD1 (5 bases). Germline V gene sequence: CDR1 GTSNPN, CDR2 SVGIG (reference sequence). There are 13 residues in the CDR3. Trimming removed 0 bases at V and 11 bases at J, with 16 bases between. CDR3: CAWSVARGVEAFF. CDR3 bases: TGTGCCTGGAGTGTAGCCCGGGGGGTTGAGGCTTTCTTT.

This chain joins TRBV2 and TRBJ2-7, with 9 bases aligning to TRBD1. V lost 5 bases to trimming and J lost 6 bases; unmatched junction nucleotides: 11. The CDR3 covers 15 residues. The germline V gene has CDR1 SNHLY and CDR2 FYNNEI. The chain's CDR3 is CASSFISGTGSEQYF. CDR3 bases: TGTGCCAGCAGTTTCATTTCCGGGACAGGGTCCGAGCAGTACTTC. Full variable domain (outside the CDR3, taken from reference TRBV2 and TRBJ2-7): EPEVTQTPSHQVTQMGQEVILRCVPISNHLYFYWYRQILGQKVEFLVSFYNNEISEKSEIFDDQFSVERPDGSNFTLKIRSTKLEDSAMYFCASSFISGTGSEQYFGPGTRLTVT.

The V gene is TRBV13, the J gene TRBJ2-1; D is unresolved. Germline V gives CDR1 PRHDT, CDR2 FYEKMQ (reference sequence). The CDR3 has 13 residues. Trimming took 7 bases from V and 8 from J, leaving 15 bases between them. CDR3 bases: TGTGCCAGCACCGCTTTCCCGGGTGATGAGCAGTTCTTC. It yields the protein CASTAFPGDEQFF.

The rearrangement links TRBV18 to TRBJ2-2; no clear D gene. Trimming pared 3 bases from V and 4 bases from J, leaving 3 bases between. This CDR3 spans 12 amino acids. From germline, CDR1 is KGHSH and CDR2 LQKENI. The DNA for the CDR3 is TGTGCCAGCTCACCCTCCACCGGGGAGCTGTTTTTT. Its translation: CASSPSTGELFF.

This sequence joins TRBV12-5 and TRBJ2-6; D is uncertain. This CDR3 has 12 residues. The V end lost 8 bases, the J end lost 3 bases, and 5 bases lay between the germline ends. Germline V gene data show CDR1 as LGHNT and CDR2 as FRNRAP. The CDR3 nucleotides read TGTGCTAGTCGCGGTGGGGCCAACGTCCTGACTTTC. The encoded protein is CASRGGANVLTF.

This clone occurred once. This CDR3 is CASSPRGGVGPETQYF. Here the CDR3 DNA reads TGTGCCAGCAGCCCGAGGGGGGGGGTCGGACCAGAGACCCAGTACTTC. This rearrangement joins TRBV9 to TRBJ2-5; D perhaps matches TRBD2 (7 bases). The length of the CDR3 is 16 residues. V was clipped by 4 bases and J by 4 bases, with 20 bases between them. CDR1 and CDR2 from the germline V gene are SGDLS and YYNGEE. Supplemented by reference TRBV9 and TRBJ2-5, the full variable domain reads DSGVTQTPKHLITATGQRVTLRCSPRSGDLSVYWYQQSLDQGLQFLIQYYNGEERAKGNILERFSAQQFPDLHSELNLSSLELGDSALYFCASSPRGGVGPETQYFGPGTRLLVL.

V and J are TRBV28 and TRBJ2-5; TRBD2 matches at 11 bases. Trimming cost V 6 bases and J 1 base; bases outside gene matches: 4. The CDR3 sequence is 15 residues long. Germline CDR1 reads MDHEN; CDR2 reads SYDVKM. CDR3 loop: CASRVLAGGQETQYF. CDR3 DNA: TGTGCCAGCAGGGTTCTAGCGGGGGGCCAAGAGACCCAGTACTTC.

This clone was picked up a small number of times. The DNA of the CDR3 is TGTGCCAGTAGTGACAGCTCCTACAATGAGCAGTTCTTC. This translates into CASSDSSYNEQFF. The chain recombines TRBV9 with TRBJ2-1; the D gene is possibly TRBD1 (5 bases). V was trimmed by 8 bases and J by 0 bases, leaving 9 bases between them. Germline lookup yields CDR1 SGDLS and CDR2 YYNGEE. This CDR3 region has 13 residues.

This clone was seen only a few times. The chain joins TRBV5-1 to TRBJ2-1, with 11 bases lining up with TRBD2. Trimming took 3 bases from V and 8 from J; bases not matched to a gene: 10. The CDR3 runs 16 residues. Germline lookup yields CDR1 SGHRS and CDR2 YFSETQ. The CDR3 DNA is TGCGCCAGCAGCTCATTAGCGGGGGGGAAAAGTGATGAGCAGTTCTTC. Protein: CASSSLAGGKSDEQFF.

The chain has TRBV14 and TRBJ2-7, with D possibly TRBD1 on 5 matching bases. The CDR3 is 16 residues long. Trimming took off 2 bases at V and 0 bases at J, with 14 bases between the two ends. From germline, CDR1 is SGHDN and CDR2 FVKESK. The CDR3 is CASSQTFSGFSYEQYF. The CDR3, as DNA: TGTGCCAGCAGCCAAACTTTCTCAGGGTTCTCCTACGAGCAGTACTTC.

The V call is TRBV9, the J call TRBJ2-3; possibly TRBD2 for D (5 bases). Per the germline V gene, CDR1 is SGDLS and CDR2 is YYNGEE. The CDR3 contains 13 residues. V was shortened by 4 bases and J by 5 bases, with 11 bases between the two germline ends. CDR3 residues: CASSPRTGDTQYF. CDR3 nucleotides: TGTGCCAGCAGCCCAAGGACTGGAGATACGCAGTATTTT.

The rearrangement uses TRBV2 and TRBJ1-3; possible D gene TRBD1, 5 bases. V lost 4 bases and J 4 bases, leaving 14 bases between the germline ends. This CDR3 is built from 15 residues. CDR1 is SNHLY, CDR2 FYNNEI, per germline. In DNA, the CDR3 is TGTGCCAGCAGTGTCAACCGGGACTCAGGAAACACCATATATTTT. Translated: CASSVNRDSGNTIYF. Full variable domain (missing parts from reference TRBV2 and TRBJ1-3): EPEVTQTPSHQVTQMGQEVILRCVPISNHLYFYWYRQILGQKVEFLVSFYNNEISEKSEIFDDQFSVERPDGSNFTLKIRSTKLEDSAMYFCASSVNRDSGNTIYFGEGSWLTVV.

The V gene is TRBV5-1, the J gene TRBJ1-3, with a possible D match to TRBD1 (5 bases). V lost 4 bases to trimming and J lost 1 base, with 9 bases between them. Germline CDR1 reads SGHRS; CDR2 reads YFSETQ. The CDR3 sequence is 14 residues long. The CDR3 DNA reads TGCGCCAGCAGCGACGGGGGGTCTGGAAACACCATATATTTT. Amino acid sequence: CASSDGGSGNTIYF.

CDR3: CASSLLERGGSNYGYTF. The DNA for the CDR3 is TGTGCCAGCAGCCTACTGGAGCGAGGCGGCAGTAACTATGGCTACACCTTC. The J gene is TRBJ1-2, the V gene TRBV7-9; no clear D. This CDR3 spans 17 amino acids. The germline V gene has CDR1 SEHNR and CDR2 FQNEAQ (reference sequence). With 5 bases removed from V and 1 base from J, the gap between germline ends came to 20 bases.

The chain is built from TRBV21-1 and TRBJ2-5; TRBD2 is taken as the D call from the table, unchecked against the DNA. TRBV21-1 is a documented pseudogene. This CDR3 has 20 residues. The CDR3 is CASSKAAGPDTSGRAQTQYF. In nucleotides, the CDR3 is TGTGCCAGCAGCAAAGCGGCAGGACCGGACACTAGCGGGAGGGCGCAGACCCAGTACTTC.

The gene calls are TRBV3-1 (or the pseudogene TRBV3-2) and TRBJ2-6, with D perhaps matching TRBD1 (5 bases). The CDR3 loop spans 18 amino acids. The germline V gene has CDR1 LGHDT and CDR2 YNNKEL (reference sequence). Between the trimmed V and J ends, which lost 1 base and 1 base, there was a span of 14 bases. CDR3 sequence reads: CASSQGQGRFSGANVLTF. The CDR3 nucleotides read TGTGCCAGCAGCCAAGGGCAGGGAAGGTTTTCTGGGGCCAACGTCCTGACTTTC.

The chain combines TRBV4-1 with TRBJ2-3; possible D gene TRBD2, 5 bases. The CDR3 covers 19 residues. The germline V gene encodes CDR1 MGHRA and CDR2 YSYEKL. V lost 4 bases and J 3 bases, leaving 26 bases between the germline ends. This CDR3 is CASSLKMRAMARKTDTQYF. The CDR3 region has the DNA TGCGCCAGCAGCCTCAAGATGAGGGCCATGGCGAGAAAAACAGATACGCAGTATTTT.

This chain uses TRBV6-5 with TRBJ1-6; the match to TRBD1 covers 7 bases. The germline V gene encodes CDR1 MNHEY and CDR2 SVGAGI. Losses at the gene ends were 6 bases for V and 8 bases for J; bases not matched to a gene: 4. This CDR3 has 13 amino acids. CDR3 sequence (DNA): TGTGCCAGCAGAGAGGGGGCCTATTCACCCCTCCACTTT. Amino acids: CASREGAYSPLHF.

V usage is TRBV11-2 and J usage is TRBJ1-1, with a possible D match to TRBD1 (6 bases). CDR1 is SGHAT, CDR2 FQNNGV, per germline. CDR3 length equals 16 residues. The V gene lost 1 base and the J gene lost 5 bases, with 17 bases spanning the gap. CDR3 nucleotide sequence: TGTGCCAGCAGCTTAGGGGGGGGCCAGCTCGGAACTGAAGCTTTCTTT. The encoded protein is CASSLGGGQLGTEAFF.

The chain uses TRBV19 and TRBJ2-6; D perhaps matches TRBD2 (5 bases). V lost 0 bases, J lost 1 base, and 10 bases lay in between. CDR1 LNHDA and CDR2 SQIVND come from the germline V gene (reference sequence). The CDR3 totals 17 residues. In DNA form, the CDR3 reads TGTGCCAGTAGTATAGATCTACGGGGATCTGGGGCCAACGTCCTGACTTTC. It yields the protein CASSIDLRGSGANVLTF.